These T cell receptor beta chains were read from a single sample in a study of spatial heterogeneity in lung cancer. MiXCR, applied by TCRdb to the 5' RACE reads, yields one record per CDR3 protein. Of 95,000 to 130,000 distinct CDR3 sequences listed, less than 15% are singletons. Sequences were derived from PBMCs, sampled at follow-up. These receptors were obtained from a male donor with early-stage non-small cell lung cancer. The CDR3 runs from the conserved cysteine through the conserved F or W. Fields, in order: D gene, clone size, V gene, J gene, CDR3 protein, CDR3 DNA. D genes are given only for firm matches. Some rows have no size entry. The others give once, few or many, or a class for an expanded clone.

>TRBD1|few|TRBV27|TRBJ1-6
CASRDREVSPLHF
TGTGCCAGCAGAGACAGGGAAGTCTCACCCCTCCACTTT
>.|many|TRBV30|TRBJ1-6
CAWSVESPLHF
TGTGCCTGGAGTGTTGAGTCACCCCTCCACTTT
>TRBD1|.|TRBV5-4|TRBJ2-6
CASTRDRAGANVLTF
TGTGCCAGCACAAGGGACAGGGCTGGGGCCAACGTCCTGACTTTC
>.|.|TRBV9|TRBJ2-5
CASSVGIRETQYF
TGTGCCAGCAGCGTAGGGATTCGAGAGACCCAGTACTTC
>.|.|TRBV20-1|TRBJ1-1
CSALAGTTNTEAFF
TGCAGTGCTCTCGCAGGGACGACCAACACTGAAGCTTTCTTT
>TRBD1|.|TRBV29-1|TRBJ2-7
CSVRGQVSYEQYF
TGCAGCGTCCGGGGACAGGTATCCTACGAGCAGTACTTC
>TRBD1|few|TRBV6-5|TRBJ2-7
CASSYPTGARYEQYF
TGTGCCAGCAGTTACCCGACAGGGGCGCGATACGAGCAGTACTTC
>TRBD1|medium-sized|TRBV28|TRBJ1-5
CASSLDRGLGNQPQHF
TGTGCCAGCAGTTTAGACAGGGGATTAGGCAATCAGCCCCAGCATTTT
>.|many|TRBV5-1|TRBJ2-3
CASSLGSLDTQYF
TGCGCCAGCAGCTTGGGGTCTTTAGATACGCAGTATTTT
>TRBD1|many|TRBV7-9|TRBJ2-7
CASSLEDSGTGVYEQYF
TGTGCCAGCAGCTTAGAGGACTCCGGGACAGGAGTCTACGAGCAGTACTTC
>TRBD2|.|TRBV11-3|TRBJ2-1
CASSPRTSGHQNEQFF
TGTGCCAGCAGCCCTCGTACTAGCGGCCATCAGAATGAGCAGTTCTTC
>.|few|TRBV12-3/TRBV12-4|TRBJ2-1
CASSPYPGGNEQFF
TGTGCCAGCAGTCCATACCCCGGGGGCAATGAGCAGTTCTTC
>TRBD1|many|TRBV24-1|TRBJ2-1
CATSDLPPGQGRKSPPDNEQFF
TGTGCCACCAGTGATTTGCCACCGGGACAGGGGCGTAAATCCCCCCCGGACAATGAGCAGTTCTTC